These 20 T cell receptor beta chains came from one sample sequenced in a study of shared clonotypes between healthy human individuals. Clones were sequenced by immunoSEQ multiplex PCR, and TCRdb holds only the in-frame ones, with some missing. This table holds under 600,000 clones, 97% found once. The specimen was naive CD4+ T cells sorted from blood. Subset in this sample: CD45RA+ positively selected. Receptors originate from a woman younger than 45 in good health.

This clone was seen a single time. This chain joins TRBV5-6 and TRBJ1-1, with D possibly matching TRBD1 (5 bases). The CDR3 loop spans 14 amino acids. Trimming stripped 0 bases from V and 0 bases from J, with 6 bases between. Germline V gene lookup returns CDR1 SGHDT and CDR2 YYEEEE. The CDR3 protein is CASSLEGLNTEAFF. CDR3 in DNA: TGTGCCAGCAGCTTGGAGGGACTGAACACTGAAGCTTTCTTT.

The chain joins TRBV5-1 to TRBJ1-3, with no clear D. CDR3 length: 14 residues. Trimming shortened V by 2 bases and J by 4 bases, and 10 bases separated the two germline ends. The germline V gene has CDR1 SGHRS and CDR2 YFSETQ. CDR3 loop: CASSLWEKGNTIYF. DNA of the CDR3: TGCGCCAGCAGCTTATGGGAGAAAGGAAACACCATATATTTT.

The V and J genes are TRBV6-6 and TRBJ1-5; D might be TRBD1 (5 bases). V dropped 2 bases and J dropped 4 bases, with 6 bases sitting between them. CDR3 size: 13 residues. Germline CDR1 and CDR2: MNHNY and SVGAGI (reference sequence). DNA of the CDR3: TGTGCCAGCAGTTACGGGGGAAATCAGCCCCAGCATTTT. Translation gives CASSYGGNQPQHF.

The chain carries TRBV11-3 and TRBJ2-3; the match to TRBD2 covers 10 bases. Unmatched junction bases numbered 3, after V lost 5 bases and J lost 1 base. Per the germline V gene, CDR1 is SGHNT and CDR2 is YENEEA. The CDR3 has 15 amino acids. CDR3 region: CASSPSGSGTDTQYF. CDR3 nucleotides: TGTGCCAGCAGCCCTAGCGGGAGCGGCACAGATACGCAGTATTTT.

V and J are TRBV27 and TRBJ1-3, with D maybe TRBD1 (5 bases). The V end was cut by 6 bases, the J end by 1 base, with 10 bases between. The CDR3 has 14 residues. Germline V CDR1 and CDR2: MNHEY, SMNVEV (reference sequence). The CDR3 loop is CASSPWGSGNTIYF. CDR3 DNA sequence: TGTGCCAGCAGCCCTTGGGGGTCTGGAAACACCATATATTTT.

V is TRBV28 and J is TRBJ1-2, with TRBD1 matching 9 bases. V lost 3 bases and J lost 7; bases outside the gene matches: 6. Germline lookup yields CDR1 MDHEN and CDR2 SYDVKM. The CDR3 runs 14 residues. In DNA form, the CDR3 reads TGTGCCAGCAGTTTGCCGGGGACAGGGTTTGGCTACACCTTC. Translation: CASSLPGTGFGYTF.

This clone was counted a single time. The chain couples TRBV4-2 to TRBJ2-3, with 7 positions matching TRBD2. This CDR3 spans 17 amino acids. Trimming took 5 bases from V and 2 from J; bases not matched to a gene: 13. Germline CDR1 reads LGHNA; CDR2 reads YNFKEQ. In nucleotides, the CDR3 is TGTGCCAGCAGCTTATCCACTAGCGCAGATTACACAGATACGCAGTATTTT. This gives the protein CASSLSTSADYTDTQYF.

CDR3 loop: CASSYLGGVLSYEQYF. In DNA, the CDR3 is TGTGCCAGCAGTTACCTGGGGGGGGTCCTCTCCTACGAGCAGTACTTC. The rearrangement links TRBV6-5 to TRBJ2-7, with TRBD2 matching over 7 bases. With V trimmed by 2 bases and J by 0 bases, 7 bases remained unmatched. This CDR3 comprises 16 residues. Germline V gives CDR1 MNHEY, CDR2 SVGAGI.

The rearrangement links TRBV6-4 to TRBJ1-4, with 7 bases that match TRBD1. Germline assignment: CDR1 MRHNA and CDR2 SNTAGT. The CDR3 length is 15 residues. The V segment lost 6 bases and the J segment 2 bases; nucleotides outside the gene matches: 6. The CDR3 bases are TGTGCCAGCAGCAGACAGGGATCGACTAATGAAAAACTGTTTTTT. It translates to CASSRQGSTNEKLFF.

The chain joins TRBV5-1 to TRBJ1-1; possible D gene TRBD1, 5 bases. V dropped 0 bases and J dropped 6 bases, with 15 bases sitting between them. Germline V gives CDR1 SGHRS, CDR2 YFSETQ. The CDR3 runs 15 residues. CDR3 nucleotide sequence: TGCGCCAGCAGCTTGGCGCAGGGTCCCGCGGCTGAAGCTTTCTTT. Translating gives CASSLAQGPAAEAFF.

The CDR3 DNA follows: TGCAGCGTTGAATCCCAAGGGCAGCCCCAGCATTTT. Translation: CSVESQGQPQHF. The chain recombines TRBV29-1 with TRBJ1-5; no firm D call. The CDR3 runs to 12 residues. V lost 2 bases to trimming and J lost 7 bases, with 9 bases between them. Per the germline V gene, CDR1 is SQVTM and CDR2 is ANQGSEA. Complete variable domain (other parts from reference TRBV29-1 and TRBJ1-5): SAVISQKPSRDICQRGTSLTIQCQVDSQVTMMFWYRQQPGQSLTLIATANQGSEATYESGFVIDKFPISRPNLTFSTLTVSNMSPEDSSIYLCSVESQGQPQHFGDGTRLSIL.

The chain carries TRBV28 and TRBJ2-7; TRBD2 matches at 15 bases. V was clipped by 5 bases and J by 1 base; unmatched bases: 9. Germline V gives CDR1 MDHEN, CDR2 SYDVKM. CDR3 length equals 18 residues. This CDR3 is CASSPGTSGRSPSYEQYF. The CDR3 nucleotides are TGTGCCAGCAGTCCCGGGACTAGCGGGAGGTCCCCTTCCTACGAGCAGTACTTC.

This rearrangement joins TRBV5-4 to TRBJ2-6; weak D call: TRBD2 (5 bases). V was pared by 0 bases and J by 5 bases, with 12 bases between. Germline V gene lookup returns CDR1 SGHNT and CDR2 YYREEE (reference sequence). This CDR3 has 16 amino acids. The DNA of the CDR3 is TGTGCCAGCAGCTTGGGAGACTATGGTTGGGCCAACGTCCTGACTTTC. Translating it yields CASSLGDYGWANVLTF.

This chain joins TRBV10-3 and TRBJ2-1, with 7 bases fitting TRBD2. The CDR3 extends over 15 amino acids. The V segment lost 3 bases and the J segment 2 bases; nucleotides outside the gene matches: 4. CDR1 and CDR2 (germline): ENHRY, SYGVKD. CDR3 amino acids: CAISDSGGAYNEQFF. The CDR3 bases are TGTGCCATCAGTGATTCGGGAGGTGCCTACAATGAGCAGTTCTTC.

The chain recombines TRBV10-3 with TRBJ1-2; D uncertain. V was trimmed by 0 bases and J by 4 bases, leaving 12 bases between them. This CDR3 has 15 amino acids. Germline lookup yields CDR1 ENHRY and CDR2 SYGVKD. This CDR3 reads CAISESIGRGYGYTF. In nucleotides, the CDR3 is TGTGCCATCAGTGAGTCGATAGGGAGAGGCTATGGCTACACCTTC.

In DNA form, the CDR3 reads TGTGCCAGCAGCTTGTACCCCAAAGTACCCGGATCCTACGAGCAGTACTTC. It codes for CASSLYPKVPGSYEQYF. The chain is built from TRBV5-4 and TRBJ2-7; no clear D gene. CDR3 length: 17 amino acids. CDR1 SGHNT and CDR2 YYREEE come from the germline V gene (reference sequence). V gave up 1 base and J gave up 1 base, with 18 bases separating them. Supplemented by reference TRBV5-4 and TRBJ2-7, the full variable domain reads ETGVTQSPTHLIKTRGQQVTLRCSSQSGHNTVSWYQQALGQGPQFIFQYYREEENGRGNFPPRFSGLQFPNYSSELNVNALELDDSALYLCASSLYPKVPGSYEQYFGPGTRLTVT.

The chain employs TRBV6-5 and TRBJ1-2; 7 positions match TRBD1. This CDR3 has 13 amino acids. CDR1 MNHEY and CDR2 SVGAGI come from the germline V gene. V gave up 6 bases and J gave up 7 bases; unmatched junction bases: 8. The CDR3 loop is CASRGGQHRGYTF. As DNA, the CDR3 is TGTGCCAGCAGGGGGGGACAGCACCGTGGCTACACCTTC.

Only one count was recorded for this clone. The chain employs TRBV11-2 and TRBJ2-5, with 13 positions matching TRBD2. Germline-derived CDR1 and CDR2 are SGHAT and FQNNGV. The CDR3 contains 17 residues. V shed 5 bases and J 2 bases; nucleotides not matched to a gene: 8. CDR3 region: CASSRTSGSPKQETQYF. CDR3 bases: TGTGCCAGCAGCAGGACTAGCGGGAGTCCAAAGCAAGAGACCCAGTACTTC.

The CDR3 spells CASSPIPGMNTEAFF. For the CDR3, the DNA is TGCGCCAGCAGCCCCATTCCGGGGATGAACACTGAAGCTTTCTTT. This sequence joins TRBV5-1 and TRBJ1-1, with no clear D. In germline, CDR1 is SGHRS, CDR2 YFSETQ. The CDR3 loop spans 15 amino acids. V lost 4 bases and J 0 bases, leaving 13 bases between the germline ends.

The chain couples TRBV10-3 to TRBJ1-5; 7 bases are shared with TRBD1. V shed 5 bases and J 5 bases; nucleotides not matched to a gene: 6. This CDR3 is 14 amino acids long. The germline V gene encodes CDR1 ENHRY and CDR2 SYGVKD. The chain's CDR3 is CAISNGGTDQPQHF. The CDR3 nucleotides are TGTGCCATCAGTAACGGAGGGACAGATCAGCCCCAGCATTTT.